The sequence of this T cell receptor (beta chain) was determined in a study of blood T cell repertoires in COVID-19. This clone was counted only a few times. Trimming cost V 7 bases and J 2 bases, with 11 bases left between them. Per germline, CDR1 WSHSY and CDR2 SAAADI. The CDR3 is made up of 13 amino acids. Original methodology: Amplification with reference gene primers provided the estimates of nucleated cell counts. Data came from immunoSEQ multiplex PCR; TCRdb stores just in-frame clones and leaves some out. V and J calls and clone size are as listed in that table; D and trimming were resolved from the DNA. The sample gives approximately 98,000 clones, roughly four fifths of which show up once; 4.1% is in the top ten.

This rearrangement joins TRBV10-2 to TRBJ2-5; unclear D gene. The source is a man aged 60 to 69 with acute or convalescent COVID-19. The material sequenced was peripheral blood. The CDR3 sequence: CASTSGWQETQYF. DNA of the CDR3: TGCGCCAGCACTAGTGGGTGGCAAGAGACCCAGTACTTC.